Below, 7 T cell receptor beta chains from the same sample are listed, as sequenced in a study of early T cells in non-severe SARS-CoV-2 infection. TCRdb passed the 5' RACE reads through MiXCR, listing each CDR3 protein once. Of tens of thousands of distinct CDR3 sequences in the sample, about 14% were seen once. The specimen sequenced was whole blood. These receptor sequences come from an adult who was a healthcare worker with PCR-confirmed SARS-CoV-2 infection or an uninfected control (not recorded which).

In its sample, this clonotype was seen many times. This chain joins TRBV7-9 and TRBJ1-5, with 8 bases aligning to TRBD1. CDR3 length: 16 amino acids. The J segment lost 6 bases and the V segment lost 3 bases, leaving 10 bases of the junction unmatched. Germline CDR1 reads SEHNR; CDR2 reads FQNEAQ (reference sequence). Here the CDR3 DNA reads TGTGCCAGCAGCTTTTTCCCCGGACAGGGAGGTCAGCCCCAGCATTTT. Translated: CASSFFPGQGGQPQHF.

This clonotype was found a few times. The rearrangement links TRBV20-1 to TRBJ2-5; 9 bases agree with TRBD1. CDR3 length equals 15 residues. V gave up 2 bases and J gave up 4 bases; unmatched junction bases: 8. CDR1 is DFQATT, CDR2 SNEGSKA, per germline (reference sequence). The CDR3 region is CSARRTGVPVETQYF. As DNA, the CDR3 is TGCAGTGCTAGAAGGACAGGGGTACCAGTAGAGACCCAGTACTTC.

This clonotype was counted a few times. One junction end does not reproduce the germline sequence, and a read error may be involved. V is TRBV7-2 and J is TRBJ2-5; no clear D. The germline CDR1 and CDR2 sequences are SGHTA and FQGNSA. The CDR3 has 14 residues. The CDR3 bases are TGTGCCAGCAGCTTAGGCCTCCCAAGAGAGAGCCAGTACTTC. Translating it yields CASSLGLPRESQYF.

This clonotype was observed a few times. The genes are TRBV18 and TRBJ1-4; a possible D gene is TRBD1 (5 bases). The CDR3 is 15 residues long. Germline CDR1 is KGHSH and CDR2 is LQKENI. The V end lost 2 bases, the J end lost 8 bases, and 15 bases lay between the germline ends. The CDR3 region is CASSPFGGGEEKLFF. CDR3 coding DNA: TGTGCCAGCTCACCATTCGGCGGGGGTGAGGAAAAACTGTTTTTT.

This clonotype was picked up many times. V is TRBV7-6 and J is TRBJ2-1; the match to TRBD2 covers 14 bases. CDR3 length: 17 amino acids. V lost 2 bases and J lost 3; bases outside the gene matches: 3. Germline V gene data show CDR1 as SGHVS and CDR2 as FNYEAQ. This CDR3 is CASSLTGLAGGYNEQFF. CDR3 coding DNA: TGTGCCAGCAGCTTAACCGGACTAGCGGGGGGCTACAATGAGCAGTTCTTC. The full variable domain, rest sourced from reference TRBV7-6 and TRBJ2-1, is GAGVSQSPRYKVTKRGQDVALRCDPISGHVSLYWYRQALGQGPEFLTYFNYEAQQDKSGLPNDRFSAERPEGSISTLTIQRTEQRDSAMYRCASSLTGLAGGYNEQFFGPGTRLTVL.

This clonotype was detected many times. V and J are TRBV4-1 and TRBJ2-1; 13 nucleotides agree with TRBD2. CDR1 MGHRA and CDR2 YSYEKL come from the germline V gene. CDR3 length equals 15 residues. Losses at the gene ends were 1 base for V and 8 bases for J; bases not matched to a gene: 2. The CDR3 spells CASSQVLAGGYEQFF. The CDR3 region has the DNA TGCGCCAGCAGCCAAGTACTAGCGGGAGGGTATGAGCAGTTCTTC.

The V and J genes are TRBV7-6 and TRBJ2-2; D is ambiguous. V lost 2 bases to trimming and J lost 6 bases, with 10 bases between them. The length of the CDR3 is 14 residues. Germline assignment: CDR1 SGHVS and CDR2 FNYEAQ. CDR3 nucleotides: TGTGCCAGCAGCTTAAATAAGGGCGCCGGGGAGCTGTTTTTT. It translates to CASSLNKGAGELFF.